This T cell receptor (beta chain) was observed in a study of T cell responses to AZD1222 COVID-19 vaccine. General study findings and limits: The donor cohort was predominantly white British with a female majority, and clonal diversity may have been underestimated. An increase in Spike-specific TCR breadth and depth was observed after two AZD1222 doses.

Note on this clone: The target antigen is unknown.

V was trimmed by 4 bases and J by 4 bases, leaving 6 bases between them. The CDR3 has 13 amino acids. Germline V gene lookup returns CDR1 KGHDR and CDR2 SFDVKD. The data were produced by immunoSEQ multiplex PCR, yet TCRdb's version contains in-frame clones alone and is incomplete. The table shows about 72,000 clones, with 89% occurring only once. V gene TRBV24-1 combines with J gene TRBJ2-2, with D unresolved. The sample in question was peripheral blood, obtained 28 days after the second AZD1222 dose. The sequence was obtained from an adult who received the AZD1222 COVID-19 vaccine. CDR3 DNA: TGTGCCACCAGTGAGGCGTCCACCGGGGAGCTGTTTTTT. Protein sequence: CATSEASTGELFF.